The 19 T cell receptor beta chains reported below all come from one sample, sequenced in a study of cytomegalovirus exposure and HLA in healthy donors. Profiled with immunoSEQ multiplex PCR; TCRdb holds only in-frame clones, not every one. The data show about 110,000 clones, with roughly 90% seen just once and about 2% held by the top ten. Sequencing was done on a sample of PBMCs. These receptor sequences come from a woman between 18 and 30 years old in good health and CMV-seronegative.

The chain recombines TRBV2 with TRBJ2-5, with 11 nucleotides matching TRBD2. The ends lost 9 bases at V and 4 bases at J; junction bases unmatched: 1. CDR3 size: 12 residues. Germline V gene data show CDR1 as SNHLY and CDR2 as FYNNEI. The CDR3 bases are TGTGCCAGTCTAGCGGGGGGAGAGACCCAGTACTTC. It is translated as CASLAGGETQYF.

V usage is TRBV30 and J usage is TRBJ1-5; D is undetermined. The germline V gene has CDR1 GTSNPN and CDR2 SVGIG (reference sequence). The CDR3 extends over 13 amino acids. V was clipped by 1 base and J by 5 bases, with 9 bases between them. The CDR3 region has the DNA TGTGCCTGGAGTGCCCGAGCGGATCAGCCCCAGCATTTT. It codes for CAWSARADQPQHF.

The chain recombines TRBV10-3 with TRBJ2-7, with 10 bases that match TRBD1. Germline CDR1 ENHRY, CDR2 SYGVKD. V trimming: 8 bases; J trimming: 7 bases; junction bases outside the gene matches: 5. CDR3 length: 12 amino acids. Here the CDR3 DNA reads TGTGCCATCGGGACAGGGGTGAGTGAGCAGTACTTC. Translating it yields CAIGTGVSEQYF.

V usage is TRBV9 and J usage is TRBJ2-1; D uncertain. In germline, CDR1 is SGDLS, CDR2 YYNGEE. Trimming stripped 5 bases from V and 5 bases from J, with 14 bases between. CDR3 size: 14 residues. CDR3 protein: CASSEERTNNEQFF. The CDR3 nucleotides are TGTGCCAGCAGTGAAGAGCGAACCAACAATGAGCAGTTCTTC.

The chain carries TRBV28 and TRBJ2-7; TRBD2 matches 8 bases. Germline trimming cut 4 bases from V and 3 bases from J; bases unmatched to any gene: 5. Germline CDR1 and CDR2: MDHEN and SYDVKM. This CDR3 has 14 residues. Here the CDR3 DNA reads TGTGCCAGCAGTTCAACGGGGGGGCGCTACGAGCAGTACTTC. Residues: CASSSTGGRYEQYF.

The chain links TRBV6-4 to TRBJ2-7, with 8 bases matching TRBD1. The ends lost 2 bases at V and 2 bases at J; junction bases unmatched: 11. Germline CDR1 is MRHNA and CDR2 is SNTAGT. The CDR3 consists of 17 residues. DNA for the CDR3: TGTGCCAGCAGTGACCGGCCAAACCGGGACAGGACCTACGAGCAGTACTTC. The encoded protein is CASSDRPNRDRTYEQYF.

Only one count was recorded for this clone. This chain's CDR3 is CASSVYAGDNNEQFF. CDR3 DNA: TGTGCCAGCAGCGTATATGCGGGAGATAACAATGAGCAGTTCTTC. The chain joins TRBV9 to TRBJ2-1; TRBD2 agrees at 7 bases. This CDR3 comprises 15 residues. V was clipped by 1 base and J by 5 bases; unmatched bases: 6. Germline V CDR1 and CDR2: SGDLS, YYNGEE.

V and J are TRBV2 and TRBJ2-7; D is unclear. Trimming took off 6 bases at V and 2 bases at J, with 8 bases between the two ends. The CDR3 runs to 12 residues. From germline, CDR1 is SNHLY and CDR2 FYNNEI. DNA for the CDR3: TGTGCCAGCAGGGCTCTTGCCTACGAGCAGTACTTC. Protein: CASRALAYEQYF.

This chain uses TRBV27 with TRBJ1-1; D unresolved. V lost 5 bases and J lost 3, with 10 bases in between. This CDR3 spans 13 amino acids. The germline gives CDR1 MNHEY, CDR2 SMNVEV (reference sequence). The CDR3: CASSRGHYTEAFF. CDR3 DNA sequence: TGTGCCAGCAGTCGAGGGCACTACACTGAAGCTTTCTTT.

The chain is built from TRBV15 and TRBJ1-4, with 9 bases fitting TRBD1. V was clipped by 1 base and J by 8 bases; unmatched bases: 5. Germline V lookup: CDR1 LNHNV, CDR2 YYDKDF (reference sequence). CDR3 length: 15 residues. CDR3 DNA sequence: TGTGCCACCAGCAGAGCGGGACAGGGCGGGGAAAAACTGTTTTTT. Residues: CATSRAGQGGEKLFF. Complete variable domain (other parts from reference TRBV15 and TRBJ1-4): DAMVIQNPRYQVTQFGKPVTLSCSQTLNHNVMYWYQQKSSQAPKLLFHYYDKDFNNEADTPDNFQSRRPNTSFCFLDIRSPGLGDTAMYLCATSRAGQGGEKLFFGSGTQLSVL.

Concerning this clone itself: The junction differs from germline at one of its ends, possibly a read error. This chain's CDR3 is CASSVPGQFVHTGELFF. The CDR3 region has the DNA TGTGCCAGCAGTGTCCCGGGACAGTTTGTTCACACTGGGGAGCTGTTTTTT. The gene calls are TRBV25-1 and TRBJ2-2; 7 bases match TRBD1. Germline CDR1 and CDR2: MGHDK and SYGVNS. CDR3 size: 17 residues.

The V call is TRBV6-1, the J call TRBJ1-1; the D is unclear. From germline, CDR1 is MNHNS and CDR2 SASEGT. The CDR3 is 14 residues long. Trimming stripped 2 bases from V and 5 bases from J, with 12 bases between. CDR3 sequence: CASSERPSRTEAFF. The CDR3 DNA sequence: TGTGCCAGCAGTGAACGGCCCTCGAGGACTGAAGCTTTCTTT.

The sample holds a few counts of this clone. The chain's CDR3 is CASSPRPIAGGLHEQYF. CDR3 in DNA: TGTGCCAGCAGCCCCAGGCCCATAGCGGGAGGGCTCCACGAGCAGTACTTC. The V gene is TRBV7-9, the J gene TRBJ2-7; 11 bases fit TRBD2. Germline loops: CDR1 SEHNR, CDR2 FQNEAQ (reference sequence). Germline trimming cut 5 bases from V and 5 bases from J; bases unmatched to any gene: 14. This CDR3 is 17 amino acids long.

This clone was observed at least ten times. This chain links TRBV19 with TRBJ1-1; 10 bases map to TRBD1. Per germline, CDR1 LNHDA and CDR2 SQIVND (reference sequence). The CDR3 has 16 residues. V was pared by 6 bases and J by 2 bases, with 9 bases of the junction left unmatched. CDR3 loop: CASRHRDRGPNTEAFF. The CDR3 coding sequence is TGTGCCAGTAGACACCGGGACAGGGGTCCCAACACTGAAGCTTTCTTT.

The V call is TRBV27, the J call TRBJ2-1, with 9 bases identical to TRBD2. The CDR3 covers 16 residues. V lost 6 bases and J lost 4; bases outside the gene matches: 10. Per the germline V gene, CDR1 is MNHEY and CDR2 is SMNVEV (reference sequence). The CDR3 DNA reads as TGTGCCAGCAGCCCCGCGGCGGGAGGGGGGTACAATGAGCAGTTCTTC. This codes for CASSPAAGGGYNEQFF.

The V call is TRBV21-1, the J call TRBJ1-2; whether TRBD1, the table's D call, matches the DNA was not checked. TRBV21-1 is a listed pseudogene. The CDR3 is made up of 15 amino acids. DNA of the CDR3: TGTGCCAGCAGGAAATGGCAACAGGGGGTGGATGGCTACACCTTC. Its protein is CASRKWQQGVDGYTF.

J is TRBJ2-5 and V is TRBV29-1; D is possibly TRBD2 (5 bases). Germline lookup yields CDR1 SQVTM and CDR2 ANQGSEA. V lost 5 bases and J lost 3, with 7 bases in between. This CDR3 spans 11 amino acids. This chain's CDR3 is CSVSGEETQYF. Written as DNA, the CDR3 is TGCAGCGTTTCCGGGGAAGAGACCCAGTACTTC.

The V and J genes are TRBV5-1 and TRBJ2-7, with D maybe TRBD2 (6 bases). CDR3 length: 14 residues. Germline loops: CDR1 SGHRS, CDR2 YFSETQ. V was clipped by 2 bases and J by 2 bases, with 11 bases between them. In DNA form, the CDR3 reads TGCGCCAGCAGCTTCGGGGGTGCCACCTACGAGCAGTACTTC. It is translated as CASSFGGATYEQYF.

The chain employs TRBV28 and TRBJ1-2; unclear D gene. Germline V gene sequence: CDR1 MDHEN, CDR2 SYDVKM. The CDR3 runs to 13 residues. The ends were cut back, 5 bases at V and 6 bases at J, with 13 bases in the middle. The chain's CDR3 is CASSPTAFHGYTF. The CDR3 DNA sequence: TGTGCCAGCAGTCCAACAGCCTTCCATGGCTACACCTTC.